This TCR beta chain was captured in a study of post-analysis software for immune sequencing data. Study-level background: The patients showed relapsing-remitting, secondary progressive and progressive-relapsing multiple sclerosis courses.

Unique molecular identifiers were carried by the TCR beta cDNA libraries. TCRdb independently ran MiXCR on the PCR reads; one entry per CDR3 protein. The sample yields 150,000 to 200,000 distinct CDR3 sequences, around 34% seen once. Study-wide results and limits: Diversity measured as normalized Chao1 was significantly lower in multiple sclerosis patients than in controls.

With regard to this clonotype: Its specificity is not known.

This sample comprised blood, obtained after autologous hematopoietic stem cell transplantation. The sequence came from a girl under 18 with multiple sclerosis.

The CDR3 DNA reads TGTGCCAGCAGCAACCCGGGACAGGGGGCCTACGAGCAGTACTTC. Residues: CASSNPGQGAYEQYF. The genes are TRBV5-4 and TRBJ2-5; 11 nucleotides agree with TRBD1. The J call may not be correct, given that the DNA end is closer to TRBJ2-7. CDR3 length: 15 amino acids. Germline V gene sequence: CDR1 SGHNT, CDR2 YYREEE (reference sequence).